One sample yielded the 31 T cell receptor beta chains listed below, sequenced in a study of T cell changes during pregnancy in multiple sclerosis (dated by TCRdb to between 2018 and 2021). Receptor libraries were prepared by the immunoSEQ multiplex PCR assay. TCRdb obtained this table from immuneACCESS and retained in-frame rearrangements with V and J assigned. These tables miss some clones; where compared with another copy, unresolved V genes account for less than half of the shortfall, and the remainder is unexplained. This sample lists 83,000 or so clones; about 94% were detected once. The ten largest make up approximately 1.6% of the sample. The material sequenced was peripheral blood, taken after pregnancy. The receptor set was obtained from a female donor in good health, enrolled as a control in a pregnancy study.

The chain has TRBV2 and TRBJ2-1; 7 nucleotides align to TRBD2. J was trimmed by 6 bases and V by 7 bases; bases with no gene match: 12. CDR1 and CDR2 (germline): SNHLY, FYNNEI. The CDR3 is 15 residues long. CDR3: CASIQSGTVGNEQFF. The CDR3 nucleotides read TGTGCCAGCATTCAAAGCGGGACGGTCGGCAATGAGCAGTTCTTC.

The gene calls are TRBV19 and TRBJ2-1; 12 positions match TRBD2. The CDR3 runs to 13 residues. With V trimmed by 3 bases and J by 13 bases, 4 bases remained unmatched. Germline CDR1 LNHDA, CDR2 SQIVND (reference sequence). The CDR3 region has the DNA TGTGCCAGTAGTATTCAGACTAGCGGGAGTCAGTTCTTC. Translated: CASSIQTSGSQFF. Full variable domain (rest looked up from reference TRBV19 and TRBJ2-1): DGGITQSPKYLFRKEGQNVTLSCEQNLNHDAMYWYRQDPGQGLRLIYYSQIVNDFQKGDIAEGYSVSREKKESFPLTVTSAQKNPTAFYLCASSIQTSGSQFFGPGTRLTVL.

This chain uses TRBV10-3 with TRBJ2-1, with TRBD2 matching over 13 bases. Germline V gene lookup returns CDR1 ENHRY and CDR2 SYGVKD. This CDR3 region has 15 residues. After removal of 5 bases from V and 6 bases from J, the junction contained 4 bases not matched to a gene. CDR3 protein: CAISKGLAGRNEQFF. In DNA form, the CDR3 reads TGTGCCATCAGTAAGGGACTAGCGGGACGCAATGAGCAGTTCTTC.

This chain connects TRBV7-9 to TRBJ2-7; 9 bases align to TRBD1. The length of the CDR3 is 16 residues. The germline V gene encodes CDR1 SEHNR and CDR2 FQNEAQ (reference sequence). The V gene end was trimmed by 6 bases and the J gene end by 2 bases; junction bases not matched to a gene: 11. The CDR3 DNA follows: TGTGCCAGCAGTCTGGAACTCGGGACAGGGACCTACGAGCAGTACTTC. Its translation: CASSLELGTGTYEQYF. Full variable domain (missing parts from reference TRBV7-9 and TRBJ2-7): DTGVSQNPRHKITKRGQNVTFRCDPISEHNRLYWYRQTLGQGPEFLTYFQNEAQLEKSRLLSDRFSAERPKGSFSTLEIQRTEQGDSAMYLCASSLELGTGTYEQYFGPGTRLTVT.

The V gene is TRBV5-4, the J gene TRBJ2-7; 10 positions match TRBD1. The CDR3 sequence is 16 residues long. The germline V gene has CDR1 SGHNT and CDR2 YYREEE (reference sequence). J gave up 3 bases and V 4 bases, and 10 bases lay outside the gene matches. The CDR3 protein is CASSQRQGARVYEQYF. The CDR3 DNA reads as TGTGCCAGCAGCCAGCGACAGGGGGCTAGGGTCTACGAGCAGTACTTC.

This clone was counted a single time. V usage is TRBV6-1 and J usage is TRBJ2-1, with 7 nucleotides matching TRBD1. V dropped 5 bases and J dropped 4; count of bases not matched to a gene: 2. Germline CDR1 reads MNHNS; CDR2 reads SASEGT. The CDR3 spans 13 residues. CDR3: CASSKQGYNEQFF. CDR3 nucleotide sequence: TGTGCCAGCAGTAAACAGGGGTACAATGAGCAGTTCTTC.

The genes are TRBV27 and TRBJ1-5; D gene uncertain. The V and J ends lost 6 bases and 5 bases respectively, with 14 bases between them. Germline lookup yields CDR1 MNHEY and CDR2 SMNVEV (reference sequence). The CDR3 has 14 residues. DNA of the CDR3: TGTGCCAGCAGACTAAGATTCCGCGATCAGCCCCAGCATTTT. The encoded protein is CASRLRFRDQPQHF.

CDR3 residues: CASSWEDNYEQYF. The CDR3 DNA sequence: TGTGCCAGCAGCTGGGAGGACAACTACGAGCAGTACTTC. V usage is TRBV5-6 and J usage is TRBJ2-7; weak D call: TRBD2 (6 bases). Germline CDR1 is SGHDT and CDR2 is YYEEEE. V was pared by 3 bases and J by 3 bases, with 10 bases between. The CDR3 is 13 amino acids.

The CDR3 DNA reads as TGTGCCAGCAGTTACCCCCCATGGGGGAGGGCCCATAATGAGCAGTTCTTC. It encodes CASSYPPWGRAHNEQFF. The rearrangement links TRBV28 to TRBJ2-1, with 7 bases that match TRBD2. The germline gives CDR1 MDHEN, CDR2 SYDVKM. The V segment lost 4 bases and the J segment 7 bases; nucleotides outside the gene matches: 16. CDR3 length equals 17 residues.

The CDR3 loop is CASSEARPGGDTQYF. CDR3 in DNA: TGTGCCAGCAGTGAAGCGCGCCCAGGGGGCGATACGCAGTATTTT. This chain joins TRBV2 and TRBJ2-3; 8 bases map to TRBD1. CDR1 SNHLY and CDR2 FYNNEI come from the germline V gene. The CDR3 totals 15 residues. Trimming took 0 bases from V and 6 from J; bases not matched to a gene: 5.

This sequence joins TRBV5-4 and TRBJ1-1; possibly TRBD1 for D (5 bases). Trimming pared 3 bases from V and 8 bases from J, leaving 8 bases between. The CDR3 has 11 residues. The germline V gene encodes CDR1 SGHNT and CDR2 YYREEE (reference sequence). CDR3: CASSSRQEAFF. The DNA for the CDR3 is TGTGCCAGCAGCTCGAGACAGGAAGCTTTCTTT. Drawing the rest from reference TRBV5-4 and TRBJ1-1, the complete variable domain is ETGVTQSPTHLIKTRGQQVTLRCSSQSGHNTVSWYQQALGQGPQFIFQYYREEENGRGNFPPRFSGLQFPNYSSELNVNALELDDSALYLCASSSRQEAFFGQGTRLTVV.

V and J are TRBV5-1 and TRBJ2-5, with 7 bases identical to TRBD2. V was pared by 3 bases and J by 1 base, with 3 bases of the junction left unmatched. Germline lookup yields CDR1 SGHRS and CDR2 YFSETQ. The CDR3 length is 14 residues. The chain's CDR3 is CASSSREAQETQYF. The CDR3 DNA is TGCGCCAGCAGCTCCCGGGAGGCCCAAGAGACCCAGTACTTC. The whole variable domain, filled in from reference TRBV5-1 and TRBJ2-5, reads KAGVTQTPRYLIKTRGQQVTLSCSPISGHRSVSWYQQTPGQGLQFLFEYFSETQRNKGNFPGRFSGRQFSNSRSEMNVSTLELGDSALYLCASSSREAQETQYFGPGTRLLVL.

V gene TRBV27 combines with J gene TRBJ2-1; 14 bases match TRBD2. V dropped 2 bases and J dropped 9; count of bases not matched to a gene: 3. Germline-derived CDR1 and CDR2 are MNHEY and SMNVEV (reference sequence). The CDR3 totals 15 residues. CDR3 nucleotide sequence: TGTGCCAGCAGTTTAGGGGGACTAGCGGGAGCTGAGCAGTTCTTC. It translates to CASSLGGLAGAEQFF.

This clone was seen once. The CDR3 DNA reads as TGTGCCAGCAGCCCCCGCCCGAGGGAGACCTTGGGCAGTGAGCAGTTCTTC. It translates to CASSPRPRETLGSEQFF. J is TRBJ2-1 and V is TRBV27; D possibly corresponds to TRBD2 (5 bases). Trimming stripped 6 bases from V and 9 bases from J, with 27 bases between. From germline, CDR1 is MNHEY and CDR2 SMNVEV (reference sequence). CDR3 length equals 17 residues.

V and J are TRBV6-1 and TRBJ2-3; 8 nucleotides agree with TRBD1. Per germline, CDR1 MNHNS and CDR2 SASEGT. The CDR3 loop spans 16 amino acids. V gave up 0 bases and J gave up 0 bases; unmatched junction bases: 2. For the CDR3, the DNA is TGTGCCAGCAGTGAAGCGCAGGGGGCTAGCACAGATACGCAGTATTTT. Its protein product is CASSEAQGASTDTQYF.

For the CDR3, the DNA is TGCGCCAGCAGCTCCCCATCCGGGGCTGGGGCCAACGTCCTGACTTTC. Its protein product is CASSSPSGAGANVLTF. The chain employs TRBV5-1 and TRBJ2-6, with D perhaps matching TRBD2 (5 bases). V gave up 3 bases and J gave up 2 bases, with 12 bases separating them. Germline CDR1 reads SGHRS; CDR2 reads YFSETQ. The CDR3 extends over 16 amino acids.

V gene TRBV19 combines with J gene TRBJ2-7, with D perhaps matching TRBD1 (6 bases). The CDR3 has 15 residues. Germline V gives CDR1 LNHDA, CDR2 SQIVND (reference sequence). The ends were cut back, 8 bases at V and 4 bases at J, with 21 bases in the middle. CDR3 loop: CASRTQWQGRYEQYF. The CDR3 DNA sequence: TGTGCCAGTCGTACCCAATGGCAGGGGAGATACGAGCAGTACTTC.

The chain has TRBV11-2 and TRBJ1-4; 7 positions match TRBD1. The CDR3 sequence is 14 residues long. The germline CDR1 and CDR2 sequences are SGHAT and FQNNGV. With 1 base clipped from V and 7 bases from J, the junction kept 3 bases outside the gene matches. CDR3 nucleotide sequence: TGTGCCAGCAGCTTAGCAGGGGGTAGTGAAAAACTGTTTTTT. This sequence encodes CASSLAGGSEKLFF.

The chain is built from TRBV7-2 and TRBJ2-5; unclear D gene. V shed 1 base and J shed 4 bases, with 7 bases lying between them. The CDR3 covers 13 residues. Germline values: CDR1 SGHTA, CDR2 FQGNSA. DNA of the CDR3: TGTGCCAGCAGCTTAGGACCGGGAGAGACCCAGTACTTC. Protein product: CASSLGPGETQYF.

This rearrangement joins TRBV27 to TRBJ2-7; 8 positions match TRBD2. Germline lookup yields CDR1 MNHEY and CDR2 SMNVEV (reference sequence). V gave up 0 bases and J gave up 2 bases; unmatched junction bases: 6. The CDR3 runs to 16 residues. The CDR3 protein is CASSLSRGEAPYEQYF. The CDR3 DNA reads TGTGCCAGCAGTTTATCGCGGGGGGAGGCCCCCTACGAGCAGTACTTC.

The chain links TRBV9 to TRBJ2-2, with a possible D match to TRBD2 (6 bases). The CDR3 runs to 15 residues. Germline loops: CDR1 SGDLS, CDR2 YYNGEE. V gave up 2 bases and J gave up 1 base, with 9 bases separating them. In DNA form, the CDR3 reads TGTGCCAGCAGCGTTAGCGGATGGAACACCGGGGAGCTGTTTTTT. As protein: CASSVSGWNTGELFF.

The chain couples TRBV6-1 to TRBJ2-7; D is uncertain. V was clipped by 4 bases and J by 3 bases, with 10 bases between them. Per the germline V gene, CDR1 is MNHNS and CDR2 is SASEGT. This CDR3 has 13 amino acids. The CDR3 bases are TGTGCCAGCAGTGTTGCCCTCTACTACGAGCAGTACTTC. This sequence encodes CASSVALYYEQYF.

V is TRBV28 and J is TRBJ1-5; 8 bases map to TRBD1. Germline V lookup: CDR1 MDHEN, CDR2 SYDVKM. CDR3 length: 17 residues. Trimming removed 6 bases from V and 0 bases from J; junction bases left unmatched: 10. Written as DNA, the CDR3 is TGTGCCAGCAGCCCAGGACAGGGTGCCTATAGCAATCAGCCCCAGCATTTT. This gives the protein CASSPGQGAYSNQPQHF.

CDR3 residues: CASSSGPGEQYF. Written as DNA, the CDR3 is TGTGCCAGCAGCTCCGGTCCGGGCGAGCAGTACTTC. The rearrangement links TRBV7-6 to TRBJ2-7; D gene ambiguous. CDR3 length: 12 residues. The germline V gene encodes CDR1 SGHVS and CDR2 FNYEAQ. V gave up 4 bases and J gave up 6 bases, with 10 bases separating them.

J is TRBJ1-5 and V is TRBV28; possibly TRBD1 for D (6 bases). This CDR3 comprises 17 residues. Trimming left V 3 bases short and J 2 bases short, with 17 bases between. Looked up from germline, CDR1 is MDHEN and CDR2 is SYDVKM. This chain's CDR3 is CASSFSTGLLGNQPQHF. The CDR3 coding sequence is TGTGCCAGCAGTTTTTCCACAGGGTTGCTGGGCAATCAGCCCCAGCATTTT.

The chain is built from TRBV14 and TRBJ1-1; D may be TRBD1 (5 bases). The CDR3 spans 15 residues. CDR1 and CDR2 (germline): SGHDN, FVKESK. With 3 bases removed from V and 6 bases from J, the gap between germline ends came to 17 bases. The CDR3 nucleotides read TGTGCCAGCAGCCAGAAGATACTGCGGGGGTCTGAAGCTTTCTTT. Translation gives CASSQKILRGSEAFF.

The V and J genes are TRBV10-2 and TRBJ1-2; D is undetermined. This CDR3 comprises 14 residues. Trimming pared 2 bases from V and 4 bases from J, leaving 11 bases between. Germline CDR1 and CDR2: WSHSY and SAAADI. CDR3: CASSETRNLYGYTF. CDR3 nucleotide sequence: TGCGCCAGCAGTGAGACAAGAAACCTCTATGGCTACACCTTC.

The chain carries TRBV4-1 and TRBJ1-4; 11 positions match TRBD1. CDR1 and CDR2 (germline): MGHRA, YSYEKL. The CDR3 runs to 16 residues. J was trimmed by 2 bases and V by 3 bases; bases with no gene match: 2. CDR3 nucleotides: TGCGCCAGCAGCCAGGGGACAGGGGGGACTAATGAAAAACTGTTTTTT. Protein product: CASSQGTGGTNEKLFF.

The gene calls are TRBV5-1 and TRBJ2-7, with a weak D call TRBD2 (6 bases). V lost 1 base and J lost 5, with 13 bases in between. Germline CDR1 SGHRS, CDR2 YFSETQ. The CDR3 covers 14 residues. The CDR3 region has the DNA TGCGCCAGCAGCTTGCTGCCCGCGGGGCACGAGCAGTACTTC. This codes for CASSLLPAGHEQYF.

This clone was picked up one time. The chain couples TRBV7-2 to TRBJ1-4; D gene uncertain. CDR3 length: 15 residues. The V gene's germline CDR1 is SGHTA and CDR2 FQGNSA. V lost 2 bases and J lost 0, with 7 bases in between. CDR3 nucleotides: TGTGCCAGCAGCTTATCCTCCTCAACTAATGAAAAACTGTTTTTT. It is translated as CASSLSSSTNEKLFF.

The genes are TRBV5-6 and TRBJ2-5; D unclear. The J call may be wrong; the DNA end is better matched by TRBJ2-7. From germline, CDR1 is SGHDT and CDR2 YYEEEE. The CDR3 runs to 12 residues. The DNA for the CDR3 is TGTGCCAGCAGCTCCGCTGGTTACGAGCAGTACTTC. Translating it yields CASSSAGYEQYF.